This is a list of T cell receptor beta chains from one sample in a study of T cell responses to AZD1222 COVID-19 vaccine. Assay used: immunoSEQ multiplex PCR; TCRdb lists only in-frame clones, some missing. The data contain some 140,000 clones, approximately 84% of them singletons. The sample here was peripheral blood, taken on day 0 of AZD1222 vaccination. The receptors here all came from an adult in good health. CDR3s include the opening cysteine and the closing phenylalanine or tryptophan. The order of the fields is D gene, clone size, J gene, V gene, CDR3 protein, CDR3 DNA. The D gene is left open where the match is weak. Clone size is not always given. Where it is, it says once, few, many or a class for expanded clones.

.	once	TRBJ1-3	TRBV28	CASSPGSGSGNTIYF	TGTGCCAGCAGTCCAGGGTCAGGATCTGGAAACACCATATATTTT
.	few	TRBJ1-1	TRBV6-5	CASSRRDMSTEAFF	TGTGCCAGCAGTCGCAGGGACATGTCCACTGAAGCTTTCTTT
.	.	TRBJ1-1	TRBV5-6	CASSLGVVNTEAFF	TGTGCCAGCAGCTTGGGGGTAGTGAACACTGAAGCTTTCTTT
TRBD2	.	TRBJ2-1	TRBV5-5	CASSPRGALNEQFF	TGTGCCAGCAGCCCGCGGGGGGCTCTTAATGAGCAGTTCTTC
.	.	TRBJ1-1	TRBV3-1/TRBV3-2	CASSQATETTEAFF	TGTGCCAGCAGCCAAGCAACAGAAACCACTGAAGCTTTCTTT
.	.	TRBJ1-1	TRBV30	CAWTRLPGAFF	TGTGCCTGGACTCGTTTACCCGGAGCTTTCTTT
TRBD1	.	TRBJ1-1	TRBV6-2/TRBV6-3	CASSYSSSEGAPRIEAFF	TGTGCCAGCAGTTACTCGAGTTCCGAGGGGGCGCCTAGGATTGAAGCTTTCTTT
.	.	TRBJ2-5	TRBV6-5	CASSFYQETQYF	TGTGCCAGCAGTTTCTATCAAGAGACCCAGTACTTC
.	.	TRBJ2-7	TRBV27	CASRDLAPPGEQYF	TGTGCCAGCAGGGACCTAGCGCCTCCCGGGGAGCAGTACTTC
.	.	TRBJ1-2	TRBV6-1	CASSWRDGYTF	TGTGCCAGCAGTTGGAGGGATGGCTACACCTTC
.	.	TRBJ1-5	TRBV28	CASRNDGGMGNQPQHF	TGTGCCAGCAGGAATGACGGAGGTATGGGCAATCAGCCCCAGCATTTT
TRBD1	.	TRBJ1-2	TRBV28	CASRTIGTGVGYTF	TGTGCCAGCAGAACTATCGGGACAGGTGTTGGCTACACCTTC
TRBD1	.	TRBJ1-2	TRBV7-2	CASSLATGDKGYTF	TGTGCCAGCAGCTTAGCGACAGGGGATAAGGGCTACACCTTC
.	.	TRBJ2-1	TRBV18	CASSPLGVGLTSYNEQFF	TGTGCCAGCTCACCACTCGGTGTGGGGCTCACCTCCTACAATGAGCAGTTCTTC
.	.	TRBJ1-1	TRBV7-8	CASTSYTSEAFF	TGTGCCAGCACCTCCTATACGTCTGAAGCTTTCTTT
.	once	TRBJ1-5	TRBV28	CASSPKWGVLQHF	TGTGCCAGCAGCCCTAAGTGGGGGGTACTTCAGCATTTT
.	.	TRBJ1-2	TRBV24-1	CATSAGPYGYTF	TGTGCCACCAGTGCCGGTCCTTATGGCTACACCTTC
.	.	TRBJ1-1	TRBV7-8	CASSPGPLNTEAFF	TGTGCCAGCAGCCCGGGCCCTCTGAACACTGAAGCTTTCTTT
TRBD1	.	TRBJ1-3	TRBV12-3/TRBV12-4	CASSFGQGNTIYF	TGTGCCAGCAGTTTTGGACAGGGGAACACCATATATTTT
.	.	TRBJ2-1	TRBV7-9	CASSLETGTNEQFF	TGTGCCAGCAGCTTAGAAACAGGCACCAATGAGCAGTTCTTC
.	.	TRBJ1-2	TRBV28	CASSTSRGYTF	TGTGCCAGCAGCACCTCGCGGGGCTACACCTTC
.	.	TRBJ1-4	TRBV10-3	CAISEAGGQNEKLFF	TGTGCCATCAGTGAGGCAGGTGGACAGAATGAAAAACTGTTTTTT
.	.	TRBJ1-1	TRBV28	CASSPPRGEAFF	TGTGCCAGCAGCCCACCCAGGGGCGAAGCTTTCTTT
.	.	TRBJ2-1	TRBV19	CASMGTGKNEQFF	TGTGCCAGTATGGGGACGGGGAAGAATGAGCAGTTCTTC
TRBD1	.	TRBJ1-1	TRBV3-1/TRBV3-2	CASSRTTGGRNTEAFF	TGTGCCAGCAGCCGAACGACAGGGGGCCGGAACACTGAAGCTTTCTTT
TRBD2	.	TRBJ2-7	TRBV3-1/TRBV3-2	CASSRGTSGVRYEQYF	TGTGCCAGCAGCCGAGGGACTAGCGGGGTCCGCTACGAGCAGTACTTC
.	.	TRBJ1-3	TRBV7-3	CASSLDGGSGNTIYF	TGTGCCAGCAGCTTGGACGGAGGCTCCGGAAACACCATATATTTT
TRBD1	.	TRBJ1-5	TRBV28	CASSSPGQGFWDQPQHF	TGTGCCAGCAGTTCACCGGGACAGGGTTTTTGGGATCAGCCCCAGCATTTT
TRBD1	.	TRBJ1-2	TRBV27	CASSLGQGALGYTF	TGTGCCAGCAGCCTGGGACAGGGGGCGCTTGGCTACACCTTC
.	.	TRBJ1-2	TRBV7-9	CASGVFGQGYGYTF	TGTGCCAGCGGAGTCTTCGGTCAGGGCTATGGCTACACCTTC
TRBD1	.	TRBJ1-2	TRBV30	CAWSQSRDRGRYGYTF	TGTGCCTGGAGTCAATCCCGGGACAGGGGACGCTATGGCTACACCTTC
.	few	TRBJ1-6	TRBV6-5	CAHGLAGAYNSPLHF	TGTGCCCATGGCCTCGCCGGGGCTTATAATTCACCCCTCCACTTT
.	few	TRBJ2-4	TRBV5-6	CASRAWTGKNIQYF	TGTGCCAGCCGAGCTTGGACGGGGAAAAACATTCAGTACTTC
TRBD1	.	TRBJ2-7	TRBV7-9	CASSSGQGDYEQYF	TGTGCCAGCAGCTCGGGACAGGGTGACTACGAGCAGTACTTC
.	.	TRBJ1-3	TRBV9	CASSAQANTIYF	TGTGCCAGCAGCGCACAGGCAAACACCATATATTTT
.	.	TRBJ1-4	TRBV6-5	CASSYSPVPTEKLFF	TGTGCCAGCAGTTACTCGCCCGTACCCACAGAAAAACTGTTTTTT
TRBD2	.	TRBJ2-7	TRBV28	CASSSSGGLYEQYF	TGTGCCAGCAGTTCTAGCGGGGGGTTATACGAGCAGTACTTC
.	.	TRBJ1-2	TRBV28	CASYRYQANYGYTF	TGTGCCAGCTATAGGTACCAAGCTAACTATGGCTACACCTTC
TRBD2	.	TRBJ2-2	TRBV6-5	CASSTTGGYTGELFF	TGTGCCAGCAGCACAACGGGGGGGTACACCGGGGAGCTGTTTTTT
TRBD1	.	TRBJ1-2	TRBV5-8	CASRMDRAGVYGYTF	TGTGCCAGCAGGATGGACAGGGCAGGGGTCTATGGCTACACCTTC
.	.	TRBJ1-2	TRBV7-9	CASSPLRSDYGYTF	TGTGCCAGCAGCCCCTTAAGGTCGGACTATGGCTACACCTTC
.	.	TRBJ2-7	TRBV29-1	CSVEGMAESTYEQYF	TGCAGCGTTGAAGGCATGGCGGAGTCCACCTACGAGCAGTACTTC